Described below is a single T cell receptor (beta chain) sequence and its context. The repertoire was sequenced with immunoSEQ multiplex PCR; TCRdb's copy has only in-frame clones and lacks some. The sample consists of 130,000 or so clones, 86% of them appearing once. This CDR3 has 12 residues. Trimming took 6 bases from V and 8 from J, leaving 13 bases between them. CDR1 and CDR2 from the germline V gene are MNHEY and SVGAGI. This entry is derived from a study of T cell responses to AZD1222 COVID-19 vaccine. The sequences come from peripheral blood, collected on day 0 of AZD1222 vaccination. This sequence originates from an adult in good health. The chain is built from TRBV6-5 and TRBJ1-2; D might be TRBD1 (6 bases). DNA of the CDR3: TGTGCCAGCAGCCCAGGGGTATGGGGCTACACCTTC. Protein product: CASSPGVWGYTF.